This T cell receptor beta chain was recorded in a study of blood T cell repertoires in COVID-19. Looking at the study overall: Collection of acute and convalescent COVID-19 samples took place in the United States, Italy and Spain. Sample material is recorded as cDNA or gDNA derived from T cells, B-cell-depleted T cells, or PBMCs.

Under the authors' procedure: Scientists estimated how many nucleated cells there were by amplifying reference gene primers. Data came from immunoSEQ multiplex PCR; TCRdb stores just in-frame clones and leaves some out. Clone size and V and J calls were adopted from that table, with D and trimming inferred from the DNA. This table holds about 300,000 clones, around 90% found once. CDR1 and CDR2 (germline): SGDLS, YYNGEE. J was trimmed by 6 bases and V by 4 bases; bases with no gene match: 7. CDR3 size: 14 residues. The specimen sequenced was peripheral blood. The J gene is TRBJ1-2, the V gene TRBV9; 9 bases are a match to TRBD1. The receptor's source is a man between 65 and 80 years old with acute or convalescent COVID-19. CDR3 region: CASSLTGGLDGYTF. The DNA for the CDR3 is TGTGCCAGCAGCCTAACAGGGGGCCTGGATGGCTACACCTTC.